This TCR beta chain was obtained from a study of technical replicates of blood from several donors. The CDR3 spans 14 residues. CDR1 SEHNR and CDR2 FQNEAQ come from the germline V gene (reference sequence). Trimming took 5 bases from V and 4 from J; bases not matched to a gene: 6. Profiling relied on immunoSEQ multiplex PCR, and the TCRdb table lists in-frame clones only, not all of them. The table includes about 63,000 clones, around 87% detected once. The clonotype was recovered from a human donor in good health. Some clones in this sample may be carry-over from other donors' samples. Sequenced material: PBMCs. The genes are TRBV7-9 and TRBJ1-1, with 8 bases matching TRBD1. The CDR3 sequence is CASSPGQGSTEAFF. The DNA of the CDR3 is TGTGCCAGCAGCCCTGGACAGGGATCCACTGAAGCTTTCTTT.